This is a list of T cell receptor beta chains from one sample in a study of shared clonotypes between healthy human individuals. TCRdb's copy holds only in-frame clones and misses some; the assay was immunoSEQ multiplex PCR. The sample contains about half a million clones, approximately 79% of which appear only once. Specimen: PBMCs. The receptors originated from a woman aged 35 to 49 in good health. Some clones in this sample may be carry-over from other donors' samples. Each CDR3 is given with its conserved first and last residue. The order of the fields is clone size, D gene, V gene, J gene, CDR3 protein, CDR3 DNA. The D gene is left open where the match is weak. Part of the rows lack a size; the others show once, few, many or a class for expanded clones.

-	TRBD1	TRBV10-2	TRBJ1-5	CASSQGALRPQHF	TGCGCCAGCAGTCAGGGGGCCCTTCGGCCCCAGCATTTT
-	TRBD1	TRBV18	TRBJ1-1	CASSPGQGNTEAFF	TGTGCCAGCTCACCGGGACAGGGGAACACTGAAGCTTTCTTT
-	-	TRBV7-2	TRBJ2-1	CASSLRAGNRGVNEQFF	TGTGCCAGCAGCTTAAGAGCCGGGAATAGAGGGGTCAATGAGCAGTTCTTC
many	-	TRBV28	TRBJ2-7	CASSSASAQYF	TGTGCCAGCAGTTCTGCCTCGGCGCAGTACTTC
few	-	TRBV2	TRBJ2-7	CASSVKGEQYF	TGTGCCAGCAGCGTGAAGGGGGAGCAGTACTTC
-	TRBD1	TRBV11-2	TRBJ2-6	CASSLGTGESGANVLTF	TGTGCCAGCAGCCTCGGGACAGGGGAAAGTGGGGCCAACGTCCTGACTTTC
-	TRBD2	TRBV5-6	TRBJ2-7	CASTWGLAIHEQYF	TGTGCCAGCACTTGGGGACTAGCCATACACGAGCAGTACTTC
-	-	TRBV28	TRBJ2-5	CASSLLARETQYF	TGTGCCAGCAGTTTATTGGCGAGGGAGACCCAGTACTTC
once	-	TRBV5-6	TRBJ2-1	CASSRQNNEQFF	TGTGCCAGCAGCCGACAGAACAATGAGCAGTTCTTC
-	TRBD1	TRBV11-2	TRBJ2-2	CASRPTGANTGELFF	TGTGCCAGCAGACCCACAGGGGCGAACACCGGGGAGCTGTTTTTT